Given below is one TCR beta chain in context. What antigen it recognizes has not been identified. The junction departs from germline at one end; a sequencing error may be responsible. This sample is drawn from a study of blood T cell repertoires in COVID-19 (TCRdb year 2020). General notes on the study: Collaborator samples came from the United States, Italy and Spain and covered acute and convalescent phases of COVID-19. The prospective study material was composed of cDNA or gDNA derived from T cells, B-cell-depleted T cells, or PBMCs. Subjects who had been exposed to COVID-19, were actively infected with it, or had recovered from it provided the deeply sampled blood TCRbeta repertoires that made up the dataset. The repertoires were released in a freely available public database meant as a resource for research on the immune response to SARS-CoV-2. The samples were drawn from the first 160 participants of the ongoing ImmuneRACE study and from 950 to 1,500 subjects provided by 6 global collaborators. Sample metadata almost always included a de-identified subject ID, COVID-19 status, age in years and sex. Where available, HLA class I and class II types were taken from metadata supplied by the sample provider and were not determined by assay-based typing.

The immunoSEQ Assay, a bias-controlled multiplex PCR, was used to amplify TCRbeta CDR3 regions from genomic DNA. The study's own analysis went as follows. The number of nucleated cells in each sample was estimated from the amplification of reference gene primers within the assay. To quantify the absolute abundance of each unique TCRbeta CDR3 rearrangement, sequence reads were collapsed and filtered. For each sample, productive Simpson clonality was calculated as the square root of Simpson's diversity index over productive rearrangements. Drawn from immuneACCESS, this table holds only the in-frame rearrangements with V and J called that TCRdb kept. Clones are partly lost; checked studies trace under half to an unresolved V gene and leave the rest unexplained. V, J and clone size reflect that table, while D and trimming were determined from the DNA. This sample gives 170,000 or so clones in total; more than 80% of them show up just once. Of the sample, 6.2% is held by the ten largest clones.

In the prospective study, participants were roughly 18 to 95 years old, resided in around 25 geographic areas of the United States, and were enrolled through a virtual design. In the prospective study, participants were assigned to cohorts based on the clinical history participants reported in a screening survey and a study questionnaire. Recovered participants in ImmuneRACE Cohort 3 were defined as having two consecutive negative NP/OP PCR tests, clearance from a healthcare professional, or resolution of symptoms. Each participant in the prospective study had whole blood, serum and a nasopharyngeal or oropharyngeal swab collected by mobile phlebotomists. Additional blood draws and questionnaires over an approximately two-month period could optionally be provided by prospective study participants. Before DNA extraction, prospective study blood samples were shipped either frozen or at room temperature.

CDR1 and CDR2 are drawn from the germline V gene (reference sequence): GTSNPN, SVGIG. The CDR3 covers 11 residues, taking in both the cysteine and the phenylalanine. Of all the DNA, just the CDR3 is kept, 33 bases in frame from base 1. Results and caveats for the whole study, not just this receptor: Clinical and demographic metadata were provided uncurated, with the amount varying by source and participant.

Recombination joined TRBV30 with TRBJ1-1; the D gene identity is not certain. Input material: PBMCs or T cells enriched from blood (not recorded which). This clonotype was obtained from a middle-aged man who had recovered from COVID-19. The DNA is as follows: TGTGCCTGGAGTGAGGCCGGGCGGGGTGTTTTT. Translation gives CAWSEAGRGVF.